The rows below give T cell receptor beta chains drawn from one sample of a study of CD8+ T cells in alopecia areata. The repertoire was sequenced with immunoSEQ multiplex PCR; TCRdb's copy has only in-frame clones and lacks some. The data contain approximately 180,000 clones, 63% of them singletons. The input for sequencing was CD4+ T cells sorted from blood, taken at week 0. These receptors were taken from a human donor with alopecia areata. Each CDR3 is given with its conserved first and last residue. D genes are given only for firm matches. The listing skips clone size in some rows; elsewhere it reads once, few, many or a size class.

TRBJ2-5,NA,TRBV15,NA,TGTGCCACCAGCAGAGATCATAACCAAGAGACCCAGTACTTC,CATSRDHNQETQYF
TRBJ2-1,NA,TRBV5-1,NA,TGCGCCAGCAGCTCCCAGGGAGGCGAGCAGTTCTTC,CASSSQGGEQFF
TRBJ2-2,few,TRBV7-8,NA,TGTGCCAGCACCCGTACAGGGTCCGGGGAGCTGTTTTTT,CASTRTGSGELFF
TRBJ2-7,once,TRBV6-6,TRBD2,TGTGCCAGCAGTTACACCACGCCCCGGGGGGGAGGCGAGCAGTACTTC,CASSYTTPRGGGEQYF
TRBJ1-2,NA,TRBV30,NA,TGTGCCTGGAGTCAATCGACTTATGGCTACACCTTC,CAWSQSTYGYTF
TRBJ2-7,NA,TRBV7-2,NA,TGTGCCAGCAGCCGGACGGGGGCCCTTGCCTACGAGCAGTACTTC,CASSRTGALAYEQYF
TRBJ1-5,NA,TRBV6-5,NA,TGTGCCAGCAGTTACGACGGCAATCAGCCCCAGCATTTT,CASSYDGNQPQHF
TRBJ2-3,NA,TRBV2,TRBD2,TGTGCCAGCAGTGCGGGACTAGGTGAGAATTTT,CASSAGLGENF
TRBJ1-2,few,TRBV10-3,NA,TGTGCCATCAGTAACAGGGACTATGGCTACACCTTC,CAISNRDYGYTF
TRBJ2-1,NA,TRBV9,TRBD2,TGTGCCAGCAGCGCTTGGGGGACTAGCGACAATGAGCAGTTCTTC,CASSAWGTSDNEQFF
TRBJ1-1,once,TRBV29-1,NA,TGCAGCGTTGAACCGTTTGGAGAAGCTTTCTTT,CSVEPFGEAFF
TRBJ1-1,NA,TRBV2,NA,TGTGCCAGCAGTGGTTTGCCTACCGGTGTGCTCGGAGGTGGGACTGAAGCTTTCTTT,CASSGLPTGVLGGGTEAFF